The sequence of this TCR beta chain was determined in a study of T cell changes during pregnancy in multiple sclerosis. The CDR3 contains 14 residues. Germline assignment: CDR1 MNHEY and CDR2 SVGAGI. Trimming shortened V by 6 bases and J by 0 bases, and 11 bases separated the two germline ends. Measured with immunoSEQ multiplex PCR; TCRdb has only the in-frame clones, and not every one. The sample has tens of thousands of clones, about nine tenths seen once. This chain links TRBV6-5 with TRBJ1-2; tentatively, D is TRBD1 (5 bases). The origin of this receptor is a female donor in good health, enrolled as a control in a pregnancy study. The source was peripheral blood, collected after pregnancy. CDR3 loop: CASRGRGPNYGYTF. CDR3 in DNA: TGTGCCAGCAGAGGGAGGGGACCTAACTATGGCTACACCTTC.